The clone carrying this T cell receptor beta chain was picked up one time. Antigen specificity is unknown. Time point described: week 5, during vaccination. The vaccine gave 300 ug of a 20-mer mutant IDH1 peptide subcutaneously per dose. Germline V gives CDR1 SGHRS, CDR2 YFSETQ. This CDR3 has 13 residues. V was pared by 0 bases and J by 3 bases, with 6 bases between. Produced via immunoSEQ multiplex PCR; TCRdb's table is partial and in-frame only. The profile covers around 28,000 clones, with roughly nine tenths appearing a single time and roughly 20% taken by the ten largest. This entry is derived from a study of a mutant IDH1 vaccine in newly diagnosed glioma. About the study: During weeks 1, 3, 5, 7, 11, 15, 19 and 23, patients received eight vaccinations. Onset of vaccination occurred 4-6 weeks following radiotherapy alone, or with temozolomide cycles. Standard pretreatment was either radiotherapy, temozolomide, or, for most, radiochemotherapy with temozolomide.

V gene TRBV5-1 combines with J gene TRBJ1-1, with D hard to call. This TCR came from a man younger than 35 with glioma. The sequenced sample was PBMCs, obtained from a glioma patient whose treatment included an IDH1 peptide vaccine. CDR3 protein: CASSLVVDTEAFF. CDR3 coding DNA: TGCGCCAGCAGCTTGGTTGTGGACACTGAAGCTTTCTTT.